This T cell receptor beta chain is from a study of blood T cell repertoires in COVID-19. In the original workflow: Counts of nucleated cells, estimated from reference gene primer amplification, were obtained. Sequencing used immunoSEQ multiplex PCR; TCRdb keeps in-frame clones, though not all of them. The DNA gave D and trimming, while V, J and clone size come from that table. This table has 130,000 or so clones, just under 85% appearing once. The germline gives CDR1 SGHRS, CDR2 YFSETQ. This CDR3 comprises 18 residues. V shed 2 bases, J shed 1 base, and the junction held 7 bases outside the gene matches.

Input material: peripheral blood. The chain combines TRBV5-1 with TRBJ2-1, with 12 bases fitting TRBD2. The sequence was collected from a human donor in a cohort sampled during active COVID-19. CDR3 sequence (DNA): TGCGCCAGCAGCTTTCTAGCGGGGGGGCTGGGATCCTACAATGAGCAGTTCTTC. Translation: CASSFLAGGLGSYNEQFF.